Here is one T cell receptor (beta chain) with its context. Its specificity is unknown. In the naive CD8 group, cells lacked CD45RO and were positively selected for CCR7, so terminally differentiated effector memory CD45RA+ cells were left out. Libraries were prepared by immunoSEQ multiplex PCR; TCRdb keeps only in-frame clonotypes and omits some of them. The data hold approximately 650,000 clones, with about 95% observed a single time. This entry comes from a study of shared clonotypes between healthy human individuals. The study, taken as a whole, reports: Memory subsets generally showed smaller estimated richness than naive subsets did. Clonotype sharing across a few donors was observed for approximately 5% of naive CD4 clonotypes.

Specimen: naive CD8+ T cells sorted from blood. This receptor was obtained from a woman aged 30 to 39 in good health.

The CDR3: CASTTSESTYEQYF. CDR3 bases: TGTGCCAGCACCACCTCTGAATCGACCTACGAGCAGTACTTC. The rearrangement joins TRBV6-5 to TRBJ2-7, with D unresolved. The CDR3 consists of 14 residues. Germline V CDR1 and CDR2: MNHEY, SVGAGI. Trimming took off 7 bases at V and 2 bases at J, with 15 bases between the two ends.